This T cell receptor beta chain was captured by sequencing in a study of regulatory T cells in long-lasting Graves disease. Sequencing libraries for TCR beta were prepared with iRepertoire HTBI primers and Arm-PCR of CDR3 regions. TCRdb re-called the multiplex PCR reads through MiXCR, storing one row per CDR3 protein. This sample yields 450,000 to 650,000 distinct CDR3 sequences, of which about 16% are seen a single time; around a quarter belongs to the top ten. The CDR3 totals 15 residues. Germline values: CDR1 SNHLY, CDR2 FYNNEI. V was cut by 5 bases and J by 0 bases, with 10 bases left in between. Regarding the study as a whole: Persistent Graves' cases showed lower TCR diversity than newly diagnosed cases.

Only a few counts were recorded for this clonotype. Its antigen is currently unknown. Time point indicated: newly diagnosed GD, antithyroid drugs for less than 3 months. RNA extracted from PBMCs served as the sequencing template. With EDTA tubes as the receptacles, around 10 milliliters of peripheral blood were drawn. Separately, the same data were catalogued under a study of T cells in Graves' hyperthyroidism and ophthalmopathy.

The receptor was isolated from a woman aged 35 to 59 with Graves disease. Sample: peripheral blood mononuclear cells (PBMCs), taken at new diagnosis, from a patient treated with antithyroid drugs. This chain uses TRBV2 with TRBJ1-4, with D hard to call. The CDR3 region is CASSRSQATNEKLFF. In DNA form, the CDR3 reads TGTGCCAGCAGTCGGTCCCAAGCAACTAATGAAAAACTGTTTTTT.